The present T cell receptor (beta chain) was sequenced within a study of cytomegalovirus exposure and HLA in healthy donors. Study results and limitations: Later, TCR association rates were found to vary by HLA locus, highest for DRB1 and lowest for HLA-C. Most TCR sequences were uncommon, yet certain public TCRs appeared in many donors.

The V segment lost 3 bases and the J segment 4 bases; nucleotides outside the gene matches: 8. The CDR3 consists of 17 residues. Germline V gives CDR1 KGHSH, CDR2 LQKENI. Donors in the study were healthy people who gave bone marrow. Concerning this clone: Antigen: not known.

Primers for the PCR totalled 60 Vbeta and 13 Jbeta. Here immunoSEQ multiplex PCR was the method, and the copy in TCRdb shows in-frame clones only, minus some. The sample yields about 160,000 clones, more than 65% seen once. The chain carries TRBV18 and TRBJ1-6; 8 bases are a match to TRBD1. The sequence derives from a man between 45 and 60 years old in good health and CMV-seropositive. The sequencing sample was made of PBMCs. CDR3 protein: CASSPLDRASYNSPLHF. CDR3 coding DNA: TGTGCCAGCTCACCGCTGGACAGGGCCTCTTATAATTCACCCCTCCACTTT. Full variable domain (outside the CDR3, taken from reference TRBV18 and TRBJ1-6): NAGVMQNPRHLVRRRGQEARLRCSPMKGHSHVYWYRQLPEEGLKFMVYLQKENIIDESGMPKERFSAEFPKEGPSILRIQQVVRGDSAAYFCASSPLDRASYNSPLHFGNGTRLTVT.